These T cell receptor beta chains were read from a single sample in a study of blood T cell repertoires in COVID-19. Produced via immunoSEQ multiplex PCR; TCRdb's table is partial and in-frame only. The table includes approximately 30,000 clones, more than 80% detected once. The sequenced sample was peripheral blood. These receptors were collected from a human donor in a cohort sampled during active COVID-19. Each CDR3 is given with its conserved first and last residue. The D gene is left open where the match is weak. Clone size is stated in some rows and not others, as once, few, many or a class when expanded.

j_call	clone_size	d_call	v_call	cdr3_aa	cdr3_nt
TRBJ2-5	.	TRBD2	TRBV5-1	CASSLAGGRETQYF	TGCGCCAGCAGCTTGGCCGGGGGGAGGGAGACCCAGTACTTC
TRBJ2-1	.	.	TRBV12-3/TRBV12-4	CASSETSNEQFF	TGTGCCAGCAGCGAGACTAGTAATGAGCAGTTCTTC
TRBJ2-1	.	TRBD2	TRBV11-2	CASSLSQRGAHEQFF	TGTGCCAGCAGCCTCAGTCAGCGGGGGGCCCATGAGCAGTTCTTC
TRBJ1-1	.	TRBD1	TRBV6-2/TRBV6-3	CASSYRQGRLNTEAFF	TGTGCCAGCAGTTACCGACAGGGCCGGTTGAACACTGAAGCTTTCTTT
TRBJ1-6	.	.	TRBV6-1	CASSEALSSPLHF	TGTGCCAGCAGTGAAGCGCTTAGTTCACCCCTCCACTTT
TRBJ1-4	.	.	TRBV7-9	CASSLSGTTNEKLFF	TGTGCCAGCAGCTTATCGGGAACAACTAATGAAAAACTGTTTTTT
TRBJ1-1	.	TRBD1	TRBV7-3	CASSLTGLKDTEAFF	TGTGCCAGCAGCTTGACAGGGTTAAAGGACACTGAAGCTTTCTTT
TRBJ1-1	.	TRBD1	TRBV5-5	CASSAAGQGGTEAFF	TGTGCCAGCAGCGCCGCGGGACAGGGGGGGACTGAAGCTTTCTTT
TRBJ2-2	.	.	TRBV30	CAWGRTNTGELFF	TGTGCCTGGGGCAGGACGAACACCGGGGAGCTGTTTTTT
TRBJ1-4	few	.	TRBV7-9	CASSSKAVENEKLFF	TGTGCCAGCAGCAGTAAAGCGGTGGAAAATGAAAAACTGTTTTTT
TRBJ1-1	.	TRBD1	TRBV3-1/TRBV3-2	CASSHAGGNTEAFF	TGTGCCAGCAGCCATGCAGGGGGGAACACTGAAGCTTTCTTT
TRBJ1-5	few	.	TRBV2	CASSRGSYGNQPQHF	TGTGCCAGCAGTAGGGGTTCTTACGGCAATCAGCCCCAGCATTTT
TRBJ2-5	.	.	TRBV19	CASSIQGGVSETQYF	TGTGCCAGTAGTATTCAGGGTGGGGTCTCAGAGACCCAGTACTTC
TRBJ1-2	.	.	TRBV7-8	CASSLGAGSRNYGYTF	TGTGCCAGCAGCTTAGGAGCGGGAAGTAGAAACTATGGCTACACCTTC
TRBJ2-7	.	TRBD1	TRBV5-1	CASSGGQGKGHEQYF	TGCGCCAGCAGCGGCGGACAGGGGAAGGGACACGAGCAGTACTTC
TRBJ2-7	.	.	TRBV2	CASSEFRFGRRVEYKQYF	TGTGCCAGCAGTGAATTTAGGTTTGGGAGGAGGGTAGAATACAAGCAGTACTTC
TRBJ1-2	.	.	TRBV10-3	CAISESANYGYTF	TGTGCCATCAGTGAGTCAGCAAACTATGGCTACACCTTC
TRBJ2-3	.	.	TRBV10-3	CATSSPGKTDTQYF	TGTGCCACCTCATCCCCGGGGAAGACAGATACGCAGTATTTT
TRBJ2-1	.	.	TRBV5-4	CASSQDNNEQFF	TGTGCCAGCAGCCAGGATAACAATGAGCAGTTCTTC
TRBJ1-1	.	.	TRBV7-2	CASSLQGNTEAFF	TGTGCCAGCAGTTTACAGGGTAACACTGAAGCTTTCTTT
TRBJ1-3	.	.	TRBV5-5	CASSPLGRTGNTIYF	TGTGCCAGCAGCCCTCTCGGCAGGACTGGAAACACCATATATTTT
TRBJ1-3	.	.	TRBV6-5	CASSYWSEQPGNTIYF	TGTGCCAGCAGTTACTGGTCGGAGCAGCCTGGAAACACCATATATTTT
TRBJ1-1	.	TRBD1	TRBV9	CASSEGQGPLNTEAFF	TGTGCCAGCAGCGAGGGACAGGGGCCCTTGAACACTGAAGCTTTCTTT
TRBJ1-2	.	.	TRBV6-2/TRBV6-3	CASSYFSQGYTF	TGTGCCAGCAGTTACTTTTCTCAGGGCTACACCTTC
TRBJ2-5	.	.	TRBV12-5	CASGSRYKQQETQYF	TGTGCTAGTGGTTCGAGGTACAAGCAACAAGAGACCCAGTACTTC
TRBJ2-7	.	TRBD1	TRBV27	CASSYRGPSYEQYF	TGTGCCAGCAGCTACAGGGGACCCTCCTACGAGCAGTACTTC
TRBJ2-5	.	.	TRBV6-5	CATAKTVEETQYF	TGTGCCACTGCAAAGACAGTTGAAGAGACCCAGTACTTC
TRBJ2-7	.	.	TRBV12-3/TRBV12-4	CASSTTGNEQYF	TGTGCCAGCAGCACTACAGGGAACGAGCAGTACTTC
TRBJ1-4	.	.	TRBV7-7	CATRDAGEKLFF	TGTGCCACCCGAGACGCGGGTGAAAAACTGTTTTTT
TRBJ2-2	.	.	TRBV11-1	CASSLESGLTGELFF	TGTGCCAGCAGCTTAGAGTCGGGACTGACCGGGGAGCTGTTTTTT
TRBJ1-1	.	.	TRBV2	CASSVGAGHTEAFF	TGTGCCAGCAGTGTGGGAGCAGGACACACTGAAGCTTTCTTT
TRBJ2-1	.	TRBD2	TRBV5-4	CASSLGLAGGGSYNEQFF	TGTGCCAGCAGCTTGGGACTAGCGGGGGGTGGTTCCTACAATGAGCAGTTCTTC
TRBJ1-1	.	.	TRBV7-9	CASSQTGGTEAFF	TGTGCCAGCAGTCAAACAGGTGGGACTGAAGCTTTCTTT
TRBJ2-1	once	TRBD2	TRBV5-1	CASSGGVAGAPSYNEQFF	TGCGCCAGCAGCGGCGGGGTAGCGGGGGCCCCCTCCTACAATGAGCAGTTCTTC
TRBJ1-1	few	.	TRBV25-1	CASSESLYTEAFF	TGTGCCAGCAGTGAATCCCTCTACACTGAAGCTTTCTTT
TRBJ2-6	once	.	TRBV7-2	CASSPSGNSGANVLTF	TGTGCCAGCAGCCCCTCGGGGAACTCTGGGGCCAACGTCCTGACTTTC
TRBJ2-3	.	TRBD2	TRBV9	CASSVSSGGAMYTQYF	TGTGCCAGCAGCGTTTCTAGCGGGGGGGCCATGTATACGCAGTATTTT
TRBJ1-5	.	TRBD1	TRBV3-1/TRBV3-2	CASSQQGGNQPQHF	TGTGCCAGCAGCCAACAGGGGGGAAATCAGCCCCAGCATTTT
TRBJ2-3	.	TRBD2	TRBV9	CASSAGLAERTDTQYF	TGTGCCAGCAGCGCGGGACTAGCGGAGCGCACAGATACGCAGTATTTT
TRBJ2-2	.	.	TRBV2	CASSEARVGTGELFF	TGTGCCAGCAGTGAAGCGCGGGTGGGGACCGGGGAGCTGTTTTTT
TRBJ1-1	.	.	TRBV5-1	CASSLEGEGGTEAFF	TGCGCCAGCAGCTTGGAGGGAGAGGGTGGCACTGAAGCTTTCTTT
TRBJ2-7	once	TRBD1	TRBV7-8	CASSLYEGTAYEQYF	TGTGCCAGCAGCCTCTACGAAGGGACAGCCTACGAGCAGTACTTC
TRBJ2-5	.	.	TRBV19	CASSIGVSVETQYF	TGTGCCAGTAGTATAGGCGTAAGCGTGGAGACCCAGTACTTC
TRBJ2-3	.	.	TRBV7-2	CASSYRQTTDTQYF	TGTGCCAGCAGCTATCGACAGACCACAGATACGCAGTATTTT
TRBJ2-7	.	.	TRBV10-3	CAISGIKGGLPYEQYF	TGTGCCATCAGTGGCATTAAAGGCGGGCTCCCCTACGAGCAGTACTTC
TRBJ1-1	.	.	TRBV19	CASNGPEWMAEAFF	TGTGCCAGTAATGGCCCGGAGTGGATGGCTGAAGCTTTCTTT
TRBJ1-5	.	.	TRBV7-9	CASSQGRHSNQPQHF	TGTGCCAGCAGCCAGGGGAGACATAGCAATCAGCCCCAGCATTTT
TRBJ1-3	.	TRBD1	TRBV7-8	CASSSDRVTGNTIYF	TGTGCCAGCAGCTCCGACAGGGTTACTGGAAACACCATATATTTT
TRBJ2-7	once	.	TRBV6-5	CASRGIEQYF	TGTGCCAGCAGGGGCATCGAGCAGTACTTC
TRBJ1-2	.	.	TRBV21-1	CASPIYREPRGYTF	TGTGCCAGCCCTATATACAGGGAGCCCCGTGGCTACACCTTC